The 21 T cell receptor beta chains below come from one sample, sequenced in a study of blood T cell dynamics during melanoma immunotherapy. The repertoire was sequenced with immunoSEQ multiplex PCR; TCRdb's copy has only in-frame clones and lacks some. The sample holds 9,900 or so clones, about 80% seen once. Stated time point: week 3, after first cycle of checkpoint inhibitor. The material sequenced was blood, taken from a patient treated with checkpoint blockade. Every receptor here comes from a human donor with melanoma.

The chain links TRBV4-3 to TRBJ2-4; 8 bases are shared with TRBD2. The V segment lost 0 bases and the J segment 7 bases; nucleotides outside the gene matches: 14. Looked up from germline, CDR1 is LGHNA and CDR2 is YSLEER. The CDR3 length is 18 residues. CDR3 bases: TGCGCCAGCAGCCAAGACCCGCGGGGGGCGGCCAGTGAGAACATTCAGTACTTC. This encodes CASSQDPRGAASENIQYF.

This clone was found once. The chain joins TRBV19 to TRBJ1-2; D is perhaps TRBD1 (5 bases). The CDR3 sequence is 15 residues long. The germline gives CDR1 LNHDA, CDR2 SQIVND (reference sequence). The germline V and J ends were trimmed by 5 bases and 2 bases, with 15 bases remaining between them. The CDR3 nucleotides read TGTGCCAGTAGTTCTCCCCGGGACGGAAACTATGGCTACACCTTC. Translated, it gives CASSSPRDGNYGYTF.

The chain has TRBV28 and TRBJ1-6; 10 bases fit TRBD1. V was pared by 6 bases and J by 10 bases, with 12 bases of the junction left unmatched. This CDR3 has 16 amino acids. CDR1 MDHEN and CDR2 SYDVKM come from the germline V gene. The CDR3 region is CASSPSGTGDLSPLHF. CDR3 nucleotides: TGTGCCAGCAGCCCTTCCGGGACAGGGGATCTCTCACCCCTCCACTTT.

Only one count was recorded for this clone. This chain joins TRBV10-3 and TRBJ1-2; possible D gene TRBD1, 6 bases. The CDR3 is made up of 16 amino acids. Germline lookup yields CDR1 ENHRY and CDR2 SYGVKD. V was pared by 6 bases and J by 2 bases, with 19 bases between. DNA of the CDR3: TGTGCCATCAGCGAGAACAGGGAGGGATGGAACTATGGCTACACCTTC. This encodes CAISENREGWNYGYTF.

This sequence joins TRBV4-2 and TRBJ1-3; no reliable D call. Germline-derived CDR1 and CDR2 are LGHNA and YNFKEQ. This CDR3 region has 16 residues. V lost 6 bases and J lost 0, with 15 bases in between. CDR3: CASSQTRAASGNTIYF. The DNA for the CDR3 is TGTGCCAGCAGTCAAACCCGGGCGGCCTCTGGAAACACCATATATTTT.

The J gene is TRBJ2-7, the V gene TRBV23-1, with 8 bases identical to TRBD2. TRBV23-1 is assigned to the ORF class and has an uncertain function. With V trimmed by 0 bases and J by 2 bases, 3 bases remained unmatched. This CDR3 region has 15 residues. CDR3 bases: TGCGCCAGCAGTCAATCCAGCGGGGGCCCCTACGAGCAGTACGTC. It specifies CASSQSSGGPYEQYV.

V is TRBV7-9 and J is TRBJ2-2, with D possibly TRBD1 on 5 matching bases. V was shortened by 5 bases and J by 3 bases, with 7 bases between the two germline ends. CDR3 length: 13 amino acids. Germline lookup yields CDR1 SEHNR and CDR2 FQNEAQ (reference sequence). CDR3 region: CASSLTDTGELFF. As DNA, the CDR3 is TGTGCCAGCAGCCTGACAGACACCGGGGAGCTGTTTTTT.

In DNA, the CDR3 is TGTGCCAGCAGCTCCGCCAGGGGGGGAGGGACCTACGAGCAGTACTTC. It codes for CASSSARGGGTYEQYF. The genes are TRBV7-2 and TRBJ2-7; possibly TRBD1 or TRBD2 for D (7 bases each). The germline CDR1 and CDR2 sequences are SGHTA and FQGNSA. The CDR3 consists of 16 residues. Trimming removed 4 bases from V and 2 bases from J, with 18 bases in between.

The V gene is TRBV28, the J gene TRBJ2-7, with a weak D call TRBD1 (5 bases). V was clipped by 2 bases and J by 2 bases, with 13 bases between them. The length of the CDR3 is 15 residues. Germline V gene sequence: CDR1 MDHEN, CDR2 SYDVKM. CDR3 in amino acids: CASSLQTVPPYEQYF. CDR3 DNA: TGTGCCAGCAGTTTACAGACAGTCCCCCCCTACGAGCAGTACTTC.

The rearrangement uses TRBV19 and TRBJ1-5; D unclear. This CDR3 contains 15 residues. Germline CDR1 LNHDA, CDR2 SQIVND (reference sequence). V shed 3 bases and J shed 2 bases, with 11 bases lying between them. CDR3 loop: CASSIYSGGNQPQHF. CDR3 nucleotides: TGTGCCAGTAGTATCTATAGCGGTGGCAATCAGCCCCAGCATTTT.

This rearrangement joins TRBV5-4 to TRBJ2-1; TRBD2 matches 12 bases. The CDR3 totals 15 residues. Germline-derived CDR1 and CDR2 are SGHNT and YYREEE (reference sequence). V lost 2 bases, J lost 7 bases, and 4 bases stayed unmatched. CDR3 sequence: CASSFRLAGVNEQFF. Here the CDR3 DNA reads TGTGCCAGCAGCTTCCGACTAGCGGGAGTTAATGAGCAGTTCTTC.

The genes are TRBV29-1 and TRBJ2-3, with D perhaps matching TRBD1 (6 bases). Between the trimmed V and J ends, which lost 2 bases and 5 bases, there was a span of 11 bases. The CDR3 is 13 amino acids. The germline gives CDR1 SQVTM, CDR2 ANQGSEA. Written as DNA, the CDR3 is TGCAGCGTTGAATTAACAGGGAGAGATACGCAGTATTTT. Its translation is CSVELTGRDTQYF.

In its sample, this clone is medium-sized. The rearrangement links TRBV7-9 to TRBJ2-1; 9 bases map to TRBD2. After removal of 2 bases from V and 5 bases from J, the junction contained 4 bases not matched to a gene. The CDR3 sequence is 15 residues long. The germline CDR1 and CDR2 sequences are SEHNR and FQNEAQ (reference sequence). The CDR3 DNA is TGTGCCAGCAGCTTAAGCACTAGCGGGCACAATGAGCAGTTCTTC. Translating gives CASSLSTSGHNEQFF.

The rearrangement uses TRBV4-2 and TRBJ2-6; 9 bases agree with TRBD2. Germline trimming cut 1 base from V and 4 bases from J; bases unmatched to any gene: 8. The CDR3 has 18 residues. The V gene's germline CDR1 is LGHNA and CDR2 YNFKEQ. As DNA, the CDR3 is TGTGCCAGCAGCCAAGCATCCAGCGGGGGGACAGGGGCCAACGTCCTGACTTTC. It yields the protein CASSQASSGGTGANVLTF.

The rearrangement joins TRBV9 to TRBJ2-5, with 14 bases fitting TRBD2. The CDR3 runs to 16 residues. V trimming: 3 bases; J trimming: 1 base; junction bases outside the gene matches: 2. The germline V gene encodes CDR1 SGDLS and CDR2 YYNGEE. The CDR3, as DNA: TGTGCCAGCAGCGCCGGGACTAGCGGGGGCCAAGAGACCCAGTACTTC. The encoded protein is CASSAGTSGGQETQYF.

This chain uses TRBV28 with TRBJ1-5, with TRBD1 identical over 7 bases. In germline, CDR1 is MDHEN, CDR2 SYDVKM. The CDR3 sequence is 14 residues long. The V gene end was trimmed by 5 bases and the J gene end by 5 bases; junction bases not matched to a gene: 6. The CDR3 nucleotides read TGTGCCAGCAGTGCAGGGGGGGGCCATCAGCCCCAGCATTTT. This gives the protein CASSAGGGHQPQHF.

The V gene is TRBV18, the J gene TRBJ2-3; tentative D call: TRBD2 (5 bases). Trimming took off 8 bases at V and 5 bases at J, with 8 bases between the two ends. CDR3 length equals 11 residues. The germline V gene encodes CDR1 KGHSH and CDR2 LQKENI. CDR3 DNA sequence: TGTGCCAGCAAAGAGGGAGATACGCAGTATTTT. It codes for CASKEGDTQYF.

There are a few counts of this clone. DNA of the CDR3: TGTGCCAGCAGCACTTCCCTAGGGGGCGATGGCTACACCTTC. It is translated as CASSTSLGGDGYTF. The V gene is TRBV11-1, the J gene TRBJ1-2; 7 nucleotides line up with TRBD1. Germline CDR1 reads SGHAT; CDR2 reads FQDESV (reference sequence). CDR3 length equals 14 residues. V gave up 5 bases and J gave up 6 bases; unmatched junction bases: 9.

This clone has a handful of counts. The J gene is TRBJ1-1, the V gene TRBV11-2; 11 bases agree with TRBD1. Germline CDR1 and CDR2: SGHAT and FQNNGV. The CDR3 loop spans 18 amino acids. With 5 bases clipped from V and 0 bases from J, the junction kept 11 bases outside the gene matches. This CDR3 is CASSQVDRGPLMNTEAFF. CDR3 nucleotides: TGTGCCAGCAGCCAAGTGGACAGGGGGCCTCTCATGAACACTGAAGCTTTCTTT.

The chain has TRBV5-6 and TRBJ2-1; D is perhaps TRBD2 (5 bases). Germline lookup yields CDR1 SGHDT and CDR2 YYEEEE. CDR3 length: 14 residues. V was pared by 2 bases and J by 5 bases, with 11 bases between. CDR3 in DNA: TGTGCCAGCAGCTTTGCGGGCAGAAACAATGAGCAGTTCTTC. As protein: CASSFAGRNNEQFF.

This chain connects TRBV4-1 to TRBJ1-2, with unresolved D. V lost 0 bases, J lost 0 bases, and 5 bases lay in between. This CDR3 is 14 amino acids long. Germline CDR1 and CDR2: MGHRA and YSYEKL. CDR3 sequence (DNA): TGCGCCAGCAGCCAAGATTGGGCTAACTATGGCTACACCTTC. This gives the protein CASSQDWANYGYTF.